A selection of T cell receptor beta chains follows, all from one sample in a study of OX40 agonist ivuxolimab in advanced cancers. Generated by immunoSEQ multiplex PCR, the TCRdb table keeps only in-frame clones and is missing some. The sample holds about 73,000 clones, roughly 90% seen once. Sequencing was performed on CD4+ or CD8+ T cells sorted from blood, taken in a trial of the OX40 agonist ivuxolimab. These receptors all come from an adult with an advanced solid tumor such as melanoma, head and neck, liver or kidney cancer. The CDR3 runs from the conserved cysteine through the conserved F or W. A D gene is named only where the DNA matches it firmly. Only part of the rows carry a size: once, few, many, or a class if the clone is expanded.

J gene	D gene	clone size	V gene	CDR3 protein	CDR3 DNA
TRBJ2-5	.	once	TRBV11-3	CASSPAPGPQETQYF	TGTGCCAGCAGCCCCGCGCCAGGGCCACAAGAGACCCAGTACTTC
TRBJ2-7	TRBD2	.	TRBV27	CASSNGLAGTYEQYF	TGTGCCAGCAGTAACGGACTAGCGGGCACCTACGAGCAGTACTTC
TRBJ2-3	TRBD2	.	TRBV30	CAWRGREDLDTQYF	TGTGCCTGGAGAGGGCGGGAGGATTTAGATACGCAGTATTTT
TRBJ1-5	.	.	TRBV7-2	CASSLGRENQPQHF	TGTGCCAGCAGCTTAGGGCGGGAGAATCAGCCCCAGCATTTT
TRBJ2-6	.	.	TRBV27	CASTSGGLDSGANVLTF	TGTGCCAGCACCTCCGGGGGCTTAGACTCTGGGGCCAACGTCCTGACTTTC
TRBJ2-5	.	.	TRBV29-1	CSAVLQGWGTQYF	TGCAGCGCTGTCTTACAGGGCTGGGGGACCCAGTACTTC
TRBJ2-7	TRBD1	.	TRBV19	CASKETGGYEQYF	TGTGCCAGTAAGGAGACAGGGGGCTACGAGCAGTACTTC
TRBJ1-6	TRBD1	.	TRBV5-1	CASSWDTPDRALHF	TGCGCCAGCAGCTGGGACACTCCGGACAGGGCTCTCCACTTT
TRBJ1-4	.	.	TRBV7-3	CASSLRGGVIEKLFF	TGTGCCAGCAGCCTTAGGGGGGGCGTAATTGAAAAACTGTTTTTT
TRBJ1-1	TRBD1	.	TRBV7-3	CASSPGTGRVSEAFF	TGTGCCAGCAGCCCGGGGACAGGTAGGGTTAGTGAAGCTTTCTTT
TRBJ2-3	TRBD2	.	TRBV7-3	CASSYTSGRWGTDTQYF	TGTGCCAGCAGCTATACTAGCGGGAGATGGGGTACAGATACGCAGTATTTT
TRBJ1-5	.	.	TRBV7-3	CASSLMVREDQPQHF	TGTGCCAGCAGCTTAATGGTTCGGGAGGATCAGCCCCAGCATTTT
TRBJ2-7	.	.	TRBV6-6	CASRQSQVIYEQYF	TGTGCCAGCAGGCAATCACAGGTGATCTACGAGCAGTACTTC
TRBJ2-2	.	.	TRBV5-4	CASSLNVGVGELFF	TGTGCCAGCAGCTTAAACGTCGGGGTCGGGGAGCTGTTTTTT
TRBJ2-7	.	.	TRBV4-3	CASSQDLSASYEQYF	TGCGCCAGCAGCCAAGATTTATCAGCCTCCTACGAGCAGTACTTC
TRBJ2-1	.	.	TRBV7-2	CASSLIVGVSSSQNEQFF	TGTGCCAGCAGCTTAATTGTGGGCGTGAGTAGCAGCCAAAATGAGCAGTTCTTC
TRBJ1-1	TRBD1	.	TRBV20-1	CSARGDSEAFF	TGCAGTGCTAGAGGGGACAGCGAAGCTTTCTTT
TRBJ2-5	TRBD1	once	TRBV27	CASSRTGGTQETQYF	TGTGCCAGCAGCCGAACAGGGGGAACACAAGAGACCCAGTACTTC
TRBJ1-2	.	.	TRBV19	CASKTTDRRHGYTF	TGTGCCAGTAAAACGACGGACCGGCGACATGGCTACACCTTC
TRBJ2-3	TRBD1	.	TRBV4-2	CASSQAGQGTTDTQYF	TGTGCCAGCAGCCAGGCCGGACAGGGTACCACAGATACGCAGTATTTT
TRBJ2-7	.	.	TRBV30	CAWSEAYYEQYF	TGTGCCTGGAGTGAGGCCTACTACGAGCAGTACTTC
TRBJ2-1	TRBD2	once	TRBV7-6	CASSLVSVGLAGPDNEQFF	TGTGCCAGCAGCTTAGTATCGGTGGGGCTAGCGGGACCGGACAATGAGCAGTTCTTC
TRBJ1-5	TRBD1	.	TRBV2	CASSGTGMTPSEPQHF	TGTGCCAGCAGTGGGACAGGAATGACTCCTTCGGAGCCCCAGCATTTT
TRBJ2-5	.	.	TRBV5-6	CASRPYGGTQYF	TGTGCCAGCAGACCCTACGGAGGGACCCAGTACTTC
TRBJ2-5	.	.	TRBV5-1	CASSFFPLIPGTSETQYF	TGCGCCAGCAGCTTTTTTCCCCTAATTCCCGGGACATCGGAGACCCAGTACTTC
TRBJ2-1	.	once	TRBV9	CASSVVAGLDEQFF	TGTGCCAGCAGCGTAGTTGCAGGGCTGGATGAGCAGTTCTTC
TRBJ2-1	.	once	TRBV30	CAWTPLYNEQFF	TGTGCCTGGACCCCATTGTACAATGAGCAGTTCTTC
TRBJ1-5	.	.	TRBV19	CASSTDRNQPQHF	TGTGCCAGTAGTACCGACAGGAATCAGCCCCAGCATTTT
TRBJ1-5	.	.	TRBV5-5	CASSLYLGESNQPQHF	TGTGCCAGCAGCTTGTATTTGGGGGAGAGCAATCAGCCCCAGCATTTT
TRBJ1-1	.	.	TRBV11-3	CASSLGGDTEAFF	TGTGCCAGCAGCTTAGGTGGGGACACTGAAGCTTTCTTT
TRBJ1-1	TRBD1	.	TRBV6-6	CASSAPTGKVEAFF	TGTGCCAGCAGTGCCCCGACAGGGAAGGTTGAAGCTTTCTTT
TRBJ1-2	TRBD1	.	TRBV6-1	CASSGRDRERDTF	TGTGCCAGCAGTGGACGGGACAGGGAAAGGGACACCTTC
TRBJ2-2	.	.	TRBV21-1	CASSTLLAGGPGELFF	TGTGCCAGCAGCACCTTACTAGCGGGAGGCCCCGGGGAGCTGTTTTTT
TRBJ2-1	.	.	TRBV1	CTSSQGGGRRYNEQFF	TGCACCAGCAGCCAAGGTGGCGGGAGGAGGTACAATGAGCAGTTCTTC
TRBJ1-3	.	.	TRBV5-1	CASSLAGLGVGNTIYF	TGCGCCAGCAGCTTGGCCGGGCTTGGGGTCGGAAACACCATATATTTT
TRBJ2-3	.	once	TRBV7-2	CASSLGAGTQYF	TGTGCCAGCAGCTTGGGGGCGGGTACGCAGTATTTT
TRBJ2-7	.	.	TRBV4-3	CASSQNSMELARYF	TGCGCCAGCAGCCAAAATTCAATGGAGCTAGCGCGGTACTTC
TRBJ1-3	.	.	TRBV18	CASSTQAFSGNTIYF	TGTGCCAGCTCAACCCAGGCCTTCTCTGGAAACACCATATATTTT
TRBJ2-3	.	.	TRBV7-9	CASSFGGPGVDTQYF	TGTGCCAGCAGCTTCGGCGGGCCAGGGGTCGATACGCAGTATTTT
TRBJ2-2	.	.	TRBV7-2	CASSLVGATRAAGELFF	TGTGCCAGCAGCTTAGTAGGAGCGACTAGGGCAGCCGGGGAGCTGTTTTTT
TRBJ2-2	TRBD1	.	TRBV7-3	CASSYQPQGRGRTGELFF	TGTGCCAGCAGCTACCAGCCCCAGGGAAGGGGGCGCACCGGGGAGCTGTTTTTT
TRBJ1-4	TRBD1	.	TRBV7-8	CASKPRGPSNEKLFF	TGTGCCAGCAAGCCCAGGGGGCCATCTAATGAAAAACTGTTTTTT
TRBJ1-3	.	.	TRBV28	CASKLGLSGNTIYF	TGTGCCAGCAAATTGGGGCTCTCTGGAAACACCATATATTTT
TRBJ1-1	.	.	TRBV11-3	CASSLEENTEAFF	TGTGCCAGCAGCTTAGAGGAGAACACTGAAGCTTTCTTT
TRBJ1-4	TRBD1	.	TRBV28	CASSLTGEYEKLFF	TGTGCCAGCAGTTTGACAGGGGAGTATGAAAAACTGTTTTTT
TRBJ1-3	.	.	TRBV7-8	CASSLRSRDTSGNTIYF	TGTGCCAGCAGCTTAAGGTCGAGGGACACCTCTGGAAACACCATATATTTT